This T cell receptor beta chain was sequenced during a study of blood T cells in healthy people across ages (dated by TCRdb to about 2015). Background on the whole study: Template switching captured roughly one uniquely barcoded TCR beta cDNA molecule per two T cells in model experiments. Using deep sequencing normalized with unique cDNA molecular identifiers, the study measured how TCR beta repertoire diversity changes with age. To avoid experimental bias, donors of different ages were randomly spread across the sequencing lanes. Two additional independent replicas of 1 million unique cDNA reads from the same blood draw were analyzed for two donors (one aged 18 to 30 and one aged 80 or older). The donors were split into four age groups: young (average roughly 15 years), middle-aged (roughly 39), aged (over 55) and long-lived (over 80).

Note on this clonotype: Its antigen specificity is not known. Base qualities are not provided; no much larger clone lies one nucleotide away.

The donors were 40 or so Caucasian individuals from Russia, aged 6 to 90 years, who were systemically healthy. Around 10 milliliters of peripheral blood were drawn from each donor into EDTA-treated Vacutainer tubes. Ficoll-Paque density-gradient centrifugation was used to isolate PBMCs, with at least 7 million per sample. Total RNA was extracted from PBMCs with Trizol reagent, with at least 6 micrograms obtained per sample. Naive CD45RAhigh/CD27high T cell percentages were measured by flow cytometry on a PBMC aliquot from every donor. Taken from cysteine to phenylalanine, the CDR3 has 16 residues. The retained sequence is limited to the CDR3, 48 bases, with the frame set at the first base. The germline V end is reduced by 4 bases and the J end by 5 bases; junction bases left unmatched: 5. CDR1 and CDR2 (KGHDR, SFDVKD) derive from the germline V gene. Overall study results and their limits: The percentage of naive T cells measured by flow cytometry correlated strongly with observed TCR beta diversity. Compared with the aged group, the long-lived group had more naive CD4+ T cells, fewer expanded clones and increased TCR diversity, suggesting age selection. Because donor CMV infection status was unknown, age-related changes in expanded clonotypes were potentially confounded. Conclusive comparison of naive and antigen-experienced compartments was prevented by the profiling of bulk unsorted PBMCs. As age increased, observed TCR beta diversity per million T cells dropped in a roughly linear way, and a significant reduction was already evident by age about 40. Estimates of total diversity based on one million sequenced T cells were regarded as lower bounds and as underestimates.

The library was made by 5' RACE. The instrument given in TCRdb is Illumina HiSeq 2500. A second 7 to 11 cycle PCR used a sample-barcoded 5' primer and a J-beta primer mix. A unique molecular identifier was introduced onto each TCR beta cDNA molecule by a template-switch 5' adaptor carrying 12 random nucleotides. At least 2.5 million CDR3-containing paired-end reads were obtained from each sample. The Mint cDNA synthesis kit, primed by a TRBC-specific oligonucleotide, was used to synthesize first-strand cDNA from all RNA. Following uracil-DNA glycosylase treatment, all cDNA underwent a first 18-cycle PCR with the universal primers M1SS and BC2_uni_R. Regarding the original processing steps: Normalization of each sample was performed by random selection of 1 million high-quality reads, each carrying a distinct molecular identifier. Instead of being binned into consensus sequences, reads that shared molecular identifiers were thrown out. MiTCR, run with a Q25 quality threshold and the strictest error-elimination algorithm, handled CDR3 identification, clonotype clustering and error correction. Lower-bound total TCR beta diversity was estimated with a nonparametric unseen species model using Euler transformation. The raw public reads went through TCRdb reprocessing: fastp at Q25, MiXCR clone calling, in-frame beta chains kept. When rows share a CDR3 protein, they turn into one entry using the most common DNA and genes. For this entry, the V and J calls and clone size follow TCRdb and not the study's own pipeline. This sample gives 1.5 million to 2 million distinct CDR3 sequences in total; roughly 30% of them show up just once. 7.7% of the sample is in the top ten clones.

The receptor's source is a woman aged 25 to 39 in good health. The sequence links TRBV24-1 to TRBJ2-3, and 13 junctional nucleotides match TRBD2. The sequenced sample was blood. The DNA is as follows: TGTGCCACCAGTGACCGGGGACTAGCGGGAAGAGATACGCAGTATTTT. Translated, this is CATSDRGLAGRDTQYF.